The 22 T cell receptor beta chains in this list originate from one sample, sequenced in a study of T cell clonotyping in hematopoietic cell transplantation. Time point specified: recipient sample about 28 days before transplant, after cytoreduction. Sequencing was performed with immunoSEQ multiplex PCR; in TCRdb, only in-frame clones are kept and a portion is missing. This sample has roughly 46,000 clones; around 83% occur once, and the top ten carry over 4%. The specimen was peripheral blood mononuclear cells, collected before stem cell transplant. These receptors were collected from a man aged 55-75 years with myelodysplastic syndrome. Some clones in this sample may be carry-over from other donors' samples.

The chain recombines TRBV6-1 with TRBJ2-1, with 8 bases matching TRBD2. In germline, CDR1 is MNHNS, CDR2 SASEGT. V was clipped by 0 bases and J by 1 base; unmatched bases: 5. The CDR3 totals 17 residues. This CDR3 is CASSEAAGGVSYNEQFF. DNA of the CDR3: TGTGCCAGCAGTGAAGCGGCCGGGGGGGTGTCCTACAATGAGCAGTTCTTC.

The chain is built from TRBV29-1 and TRBJ1-4; possibly TRBD1 for D (5 bases). Trimming cost V 5 bases and J 8 bases, with 12 bases left between them. Germline CDR1 reads SQVTM; CDR2 reads ANQGSEA. CDR3 length equals 12 residues. CDR3 in DNA: TGCAGCGTTTCGTCGGGACGGGAAAAACTGTTTTTT. This codes for CSVSSGREKLFF.

This rearrangement joins TRBV30 to TRBJ2-5; tentatively, D is TRBD1 (6 bases). Germline V CDR1 and CDR2: GTSNPN, SVGIG (reference sequence). Deletions cut 4 bases from V and 10 bases from J, with 16 bases between. This CDR3 is built from 12 residues. The CDR3 sequence is CAWTLDSGIQYF. DNA of the CDR3: TGTGCCTGGACTTTGGACAGCGGTATCCAGTACTTC.

V is TRBV6-5 and J is TRBJ1-2, with TRBD1 matching over 8 bases. This CDR3 has 13 residues. The germline V gene has CDR1 MNHEY and CDR2 SVGAGI. After removal of 5 bases from V and 8 bases from J, the junction contained 7 bases not matched to a gene. The CDR3 DNA follows: TGTGCCAGCAGTGCGACAGGGGAGAGGGGCTACACCTTC. Translated, it gives CASSATGERGYTF.

The CDR3 DNA is TGCGCTACCGGCTTGGCCACTGAAGCTTTCTTT. This codes for CATGLATEAFF. V gene TRBV20-1 combines with J gene TRBJ1-1; no definite D call. CDR1 DFQATT and CDR2 SNEGSKA come from the germline V gene (reference sequence). The CDR3 loop spans 11 amino acids.

The J gene is TRBJ1-6, the V gene TRBV25-1, with 7 nucleotides matching TRBD1. Germline V gene lookup returns CDR1 MGHDK and CDR2 SYGVNS. The CDR3 loop spans 15 amino acids. With 2 bases clipped from V and 5 bases from J, the junction kept 3 bases outside the gene matches. The CDR3 sequence: CASSEGQVHNSPLHF. In nucleotides, the CDR3 is TGTGCCAGCAGTGAAGGACAGGTCCATAATTCACCCCTCCACTTT.

This clone was seen only once. J is TRBJ1-1 and V is TRBV11-2; D ambiguous. CDR3 length equals 13 residues. The V gene's germline CDR1 is SGHAT and CDR2 FQNNGV. Trimming shortened V by 5 bases and J by 6 bases, and 13 bases separated the two germline ends. CDR3 loop: CASSKLGIPEAFF. The DNA of the CDR3 is TGTGCCAGCAGCAAATTGGGTATCCCTGAAGCTTTCTTT.

V usage is TRBV2 and J usage is TRBJ2-7; D gene uncertain. V dropped 1 base and J dropped 7 bases, with 5 bases sitting between them. The CDR3 length is 11 residues. Germline V gene data show CDR1 as SNHLY and CDR2 as FYNNEI. The CDR3 region is CASSEEVEQYF. CDR3 nucleotide sequence: TGTGCCAGCAGTGAAGAAGTGGAGCAGTACTTC.

The chain couples TRBV30 to TRBJ2-7; 10 positions agree with TRBD1. J gave up 13 bases and V 3 bases, and 15 bases lay outside the gene matches. Germline values: CDR1 GTSNPN, CDR2 SVGIG (reference sequence). The CDR3 extends over 14 amino acids. The CDR3 coding sequence is TGTGCCTGGAGAGGCCGCCGGGACAGGGGTGTCTTTTACTTC. This gives the protein CAWRGRRDRGVFYF.

The chain links TRBV6-1 to TRBJ2-3; 11 bases map to TRBD2. V was pared by 6 bases and J by 1 base, with 3 bases of the junction left unmatched. There are 15 residues in the CDR3. Germline V lookup: CDR1 MNHNS, CDR2 SASEGT. The CDR3 DNA reads as TGTGCCAGCAGGATTAGCGGGGGGGGCACAGATACGCAGTATTTT. As protein: CASRISGGGTDTQYF.

V is TRBV9 and J is TRBJ1-1, with 7 bases that match TRBD1. Germline V gene lookup returns CDR1 SGDLS and CDR2 YYNGEE. The CDR3 spans 14 residues. J gave up 1 base and V 2 bases, and 2 bases lay outside the gene matches. The DNA of the CDR3 is TGTGCCAGCAGCGTCCGGGACAGGAACACTGAAGCTTTCTTT. It codes for CASSVRDRNTEAFF.

J is TRBJ2-3 and V is TRBV7-8; D is possibly TRBD2 (5 bases). V was shortened by 5 bases and J by 0 bases, with 9 bases between the two germline ends. In germline, CDR1 is SGHVS, CDR2 FQNEAQ. The CDR3 is made up of 14 amino acids. In nucleotides, the CDR3 is TGTGCCAGCAGCCCAGGACTTAGCACAGATACGCAGTATTTT. Protein product: CASSPGLSTDTQYF.

The J gene is TRBJ2-2, the V gene TRBV9, with TRBD2 matching 9 bases. The CDR3 runs to 15 residues. V lost 3 bases and J lost 6; bases outside the gene matches: 6. The germline CDR1 and CDR2 sequences are SGDLS and YYNGEE. CDR3 sequence (DNA): TGTGCCAGCAGCGGCGGCGGGGGGGCCGCCGGGGAGCTGTTTTTT. Protein sequence: CASSGGGGAAGELFF.

The chain joins TRBV7-9 to TRBJ2-1; no reliable D call. V lost 3 bases to trimming and J lost 15 bases, with 12 bases between them. This CDR3 contains 11 residues. Looked up from germline, CDR1 is SEHNR and CDR2 is FQNEAQ (reference sequence). The CDR3 sequence is CASSFRTQMFF. For the CDR3, the DNA is TGTGCCAGCAGCTTCCGGACGCAAATGTTCTTC.

The chain employs TRBV5-6 and TRBJ2-6; D gene unclear. CDR3 size: 16 residues. The V and J ends lost 0 bases and 1 base respectively, with 8 bases between them. CDR1 is SGHDT and CDR2 is YYEEEE in the germline V gene. CDR3 loop: CASSLGTASGANVLTF. The CDR3 bases are TGTGCCAGCAGCTTGGGCACAGCTTCTGGGGCCAACGTCCTGACTTTC.

The chain has TRBV5-4 and TRBJ2-7, with 8 bases fitting TRBD1. The CDR3 contains 14 residues. Germline loops: CDR1 SGHNT, CDR2 YYREEE (reference sequence). V lost 2 bases and J lost 3; bases outside the gene matches: 4. CDR3 protein: CASSFPDRGYEQYF. The CDR3 bases are TGTGCCAGCAGCTTCCCTGACAGGGGCTACGAGCAGTACTTC.

This clone has only one observation. V and J are TRBV6-5 and TRBJ1-1, with 7 positions matching TRBD1. The germline V gene encodes CDR1 MNHEY and CDR2 SVGAGI. V shed 1 base, J shed 4 bases, and the junction held 3 bases outside the gene matches. This CDR3 has 14 amino acids. Here the CDR3 reads CASSYYRGITEAFF. CDR3 nucleotides: TGTGCCAGCAGTTACTACAGGGGTATCACTGAAGCTTTCTTT.

This chain connects TRBV28 to TRBJ1-4, with D possibly TRBD1 on 6 matching bases. The V gene lost 1 base and the J gene lost 8 bases, with 14 bases spanning the gap. In germline, CDR1 is MDHEN, CDR2 SYDVKM. The CDR3 sequence is 15 residues long. The CDR3 protein is CASSLSTGLREKLFF. CDR3 DNA: TGTGCCAGCAGTTTATCCACAGGGCTTAGGGAAAAACTGTTTTTT.

This sequence joins TRBV19 and TRBJ1-6, with 8 positions matching TRBD1. CDR3 length equals 15 residues. CDR1 is LNHDA and CDR2 is SQIVND in the germline V gene (reference sequence). J gave up 4 bases and V 9 bases, and 8 bases lay outside the gene matches. The CDR3: CASRGQGQYNSPLHF. The CDR3 DNA is TGTGCCAGCAGAGGACAGGGACAGTATAATTCACCCCTCCACTTT.

J is TRBJ1-2 and V is TRBV28; TRBD1 is a possible D gene (5 bases). CDR1 and CDR2 from the germline V gene are MDHEN and SYDVKM. The CDR3 has 11 amino acids. With 6 bases removed from V and 4 bases from J, the gap between germline ends came to 6 bases. The CDR3: CASRRGYGYTF. The CDR3 DNA sequence: TGTGCCAGCAGAAGGGGCTATGGCTACACCTTC.

This clone was seen only once. V is TRBV6-6 and J is TRBJ2-7; 9 bases agree with TRBD2. Germline CDR1 reads MNHNY; CDR2 reads SVGAGI (reference sequence). V was clipped by 7 bases and J by 4 bases; unmatched bases: 5. The CDR3 is made up of 13 amino acids. The CDR3 coding sequence is TGTGCCAGCAAAGGCGGGGGGGGATACGAGCAGTACTTC. It encodes CASKGGGGYEQYF.

The CDR3 DNA sequence: TGTGCCAGCAGCTTAACGGGACCACAAGAGACCCAGTACTTC. It codes for CASSLTGPQETQYF. The genes are TRBV11-2 and TRBJ2-5, with D perhaps TRBD1 or TRBD2 (5 bases each). Germline values: CDR1 SGHAT, CDR2 FQNNGV. CDR3 length equals 14 residues. Trimming shortened V by 2 bases and J by 2 bases, and 9 bases separated the two germline ends.